This record looks at one T cell receptor beta chain sequence and its context. Its target is unknown. The data belong to a study of T-cell reconstitution after alpha-beta-depleted transplantation in children. Study-wide points: T-cell counts and diversity were attributed mostly to newly produced T cells one year after transplant. Approximately two months post-transplant, alpha-beta T cells reportedly originated from several hundred expanded graft clones. At day 60, the high TCRbeta diversity found in some patients originated from recipient T cells and thymic progenitors that had survived.

Preparation of the TCRbeta library was carried out with unique molecular identifiers. MiXCR, run by TCRdb on the PCR reads, gives a single entry per CDR3 protein. The sample carries roughly 340,000 distinct CDR3 sequences, around 15% recorded once. Germline lookup yields CDR1 MNHNS and CDR2 SASEGT. V dropped 6 bases and J dropped 0 bases, with 18 bases sitting between them. This CDR3 contains 17 residues. This receptor was identified in a male patient aged 2-15 years who had a stem cell transplant for acute lymphoblastic leukemia, so the T cells may come from the graft donor. Sequencing used PBMCs, mostly from graft donor cells, obtained 360 days after TCRalphabeta/CD19-depleted stem cell transplant. The chain recombines TRBV6-1 with TRBJ2-1; D tentatively fits TRBD1 or TRBD2 (5 bases each). CDR3 region: CASSPPGRSFSYNEQFF. DNA for the CDR3: TGTGCCAGCAGCCCTCCGGGACGCTCTTTCTCCTACAATGAGCAGTTCTTC.